This T cell receptor beta chain was identified during a study of T cells in Graves' hyperthyroidism and ophthalmopathy (dated by TCRdb to the late 2010s). Background for the entire study: TCR V-J signatures able to tell the groups apart were searched for in a discovery cohort of 90 to 100 patients, of whom more than 40 had Graves' ophthalmopathy and about 55 had stable Graves' hyperthyroidism. Prospective prediction of ophthalmopathy was tested in an independent validation cohort consisting of some 19 hyperthyroidism patients and some 15 patients who later progressed to ophthalmopathy. For training and testing, the 100 patients in the discovery cohort were randomly divided in a 7:3 ratio. In roughly six Graves' hyperthyroidism patients, the study also compared T-cell repertoires from thyroid tissue with T-cell repertoires from blood. Once sampling was done, hyperthyroidism patients were given methimazole at a starting dose of 30 mg daily, whereas ophthalmopathy patients were given high-dose intravenous methylprednisolone. According to the paper, TCR Vbeta CDR3 sequencing was carried out on some 130 peripheral blood samples, which came from approximately 41 ophthalmopathy, roughly 75 hyperthyroidism and around 17 progressor patients. Broad study findings and their caveats: In validation, progression to ophthalmopathy was predicted by the model with roughly 69% sensitivity and 72.22% specificity, a median of approximately 6.5 months before onset. A 13 V-J signature model separated ophthalmopathy from stable hyperthyroidism, with about 90% sensitivity and about 81% specificity in cross-validation and 80%/75% in testing. Sample size was not statistically predetermined, and blinding of investigators to group allocation was not performed. Blood samples also contained most of the expanded thyroid clonotypes (frequency above 0.001), which suggests that blood repertoires may reflect thyroid immune responses.

Amplification of TCR beta CDR3 regions was carried out from RNA transcripts. The first round of RT-PCR for the TCR CDR3 was performed with the HTBI primer set and the Qiagen OneStep RT-PCR kit. Libraries were constructed in a second round of multiplex PCR, after which size selection and purification were carried out. Paired-end sequencing of the libraries was performed with 100 bp reads on an Illumina HiSeq2000. From the authors' description of their analysis: SOAPnuke was used to process the raw data, throwing out any read that contained adapters or uncalled bases, had a mean Phred below 15, or lacked an exact constant-primer or identifier match. COPE v1.2.5 was used to merge the high-quality paired reads, and each unique nucleotide sequence was defined as a clonotype. Clonotypes were aligned to IMGT TRBV, TRBD and TRBJ reference segments using MiTCR v1.1. Only V-J combinations with frequency above 0.0001, covering about 99% of repertoires, were analysed. A TCS score was defined as the ratio of F50 (clonal expansion) to E x V (chaos), with BLOSUM62-based TCRdist applied between CDR3 peptides within each V-J. Welch's t-statistics and random forest reduced roughly 540 V-J features to 10 to 15, which were used in a naive Bayes classifier (R e1071). TCRdb reanalyzed the raw reads on its own, using fastp at Q25 for trimming and MiXCR for clone calling, and kept in-frame beta chains. Rows with a matching CDR3 protein are joined into one entry that keeps the most common DNA and genes. The V and J calls come from TCRdb's annotation, not from the publication. The sample data list some 600,000 distinct CDR3 sequences, and roughly 50% of these were observed just once. The ten largest account for approximately 8.2% of the sample.

Stable Graves' hyperthyroidism was defined as no progression to ophthalmopathy during 18 months of follow-up. Hyperthyroidism patients were newly diagnosed, with disease duration under 2 months, and aged 18 to 65 years. Patients with uncontrolled infections, other autoimmune diseases, pregnancy or lactation were excluded. Diagnoses were established on the basis of clinical symptoms, serum thyroxine and TRAb, thyroid ultrasound, and orbital computed tomography. Total RNA was extracted with Trizol reagent, and quality was checked on an Agilent 2100 Bioanalyzer. The CDR3, from cysteine to phenylalanine, totals 14 residues. The retained sequence is limited to the CDR3, 42 bases, with the frame set at the first base. The V and J ends are trimmed by 5 bases and 1 base, leaving 11 bases between them. CDR1 SGHVS and CDR2 FQNEAQ were looked up in the germline V gene. This clonotype was counted many times. Its cognate antigen has yet to be identified. Base qualities are not provided; no much larger clone lies one nucleotide away.

The TCR comes from a woman under 30 with Graves' hyperthyroidism. Donor details come from another sample of the same person, matched by shared clones. The specimen sequenced was peripheral blood or thyroid tissue (not recorded which). Rearrangement joined TRBV7-8 to TRBJ1-1, with no confident D gene call. CDR3 region: CASSPPFRNTEAFF. The nucleotides read TGTGCCAGCAGCCCTCCCTTCAGGAACACTGAAGCTTTCTTT.